These T cell receptor beta chains were read from a single sample in a study of T cell repertoires in cytomegalovirus infection. In TCRdb, the reads were re-called with MiXCR into one record per CDR3 protein. Of approximately 240,000 distinct CDR3 sequences in the sample, about 12% were seen once. The sequenced material came from PBMCs. These receptors all come from a human donor in good health (CMV status not recorded). Some clones in this sample may be carry-over from other donors' samples. The CDR3 runs from the conserved cysteine through the conserved F or W.

V,CDR3
TRBV6-1,CASSESLAAKNIQYF
TRBV7-9,CASSPGTVRSTDTQYF
TRBV20-1,CSARLGNMNTEAFF
TRBV6-1,CASRAVNYGYTF
TRBV29-1,CSVSGSYNEQFF
TRBV28,CASSLPRVGGAGELFF
TRBV5-4,CASSLLTGTSVVDEQFF
TRBV5-1,CASSPPGQGWNEQFF
TRBV5-3,CASNLGPAFKTQYF
TRBV6-2/TRBV6-3,CASSYSGATSGPLDEQFF
TRBV7-2,CASSLVLAGRNTGELFF
TRBV7-2,CASSSGTSGRDIDTQYF
TRBV7-2,CASSLARTDTQYF
TRBV30,CAWSDDSHSPLHF
TRBV28,CASSLSNRRREYGYTF
TRBV5-5,CASSLALTGVSYNEQFF
TRBV20-1,CSAYRELAKNIQYF
TRBV7-2,CASSLELNTEAFF
TRBV23-1,CASTLRGHKNTEAFF
TRBV7-2,CASSFLPPQGTEAFF
TRBV7-9,CASSRGGVRDEQFF
TRBV6-2/TRBV6-3,CASSYQDQYYEQYF
TRBV28,CASSRWSGGYQETQYF
TRBV28,CASSQGPANEQYF
TRBV18,CASSPGSSGYGYTF
TRBV7-2,CASSGPTSGNTIYF
TRBV20-1,CSASTIGQLNTEAFF
TRBV7-2,CASSQGTRDTGELFF
TRBV5-6,CASSDPPGGRFDGYTF
TRBV29-1,CSVEGGVNEQFF
TRBV7-2,CASSYDRGRADTQYF
TRBV18,CASSLAGARNEQFF
TRBV7-2,CASSRFSASTDTQYF